This TCR beta chain is drawn from a study of T cells after posttransplantation cyclophosphamide. Broader study findings: Later post-transplant blood repertoires were often dominated by donor CD8+ memory clones. Blood and skin or GI T cell repertoires showed limited TRB overlap.

This clone appeared a few times. Its antigen is not identified. Sequencing was performed with immunoSEQ multiplex PCR; in TCRdb, only in-frame clones are kept and a portion is missing. Of roughly 9,200 clones in the sample, about 91% are singletons; the top ten hold roughly 1.5%. CDR1 SGHTA and CDR2 FQGNSA come from the germline V gene. V lost 2 bases and J 1 base, leaving 9 bases between the germline ends. This CDR3 contains 15 residues. The source is a woman aged 55-75 years in good health, CMV-negative, and a related stem cell transplant donor. Sequences were obtained from memory CD4+ T cells sorted from PBMCs. This chain links TRBV7-2 with TRBJ2-1, with a possible D match to TRBD2 (6 bases). CDR3 DNA sequence: TGTGCCAGCAGCTTAACTAGCTCTTCCTACAATGAGCAGTTCTTC. It codes for CASSLTSSSYNEQFF.